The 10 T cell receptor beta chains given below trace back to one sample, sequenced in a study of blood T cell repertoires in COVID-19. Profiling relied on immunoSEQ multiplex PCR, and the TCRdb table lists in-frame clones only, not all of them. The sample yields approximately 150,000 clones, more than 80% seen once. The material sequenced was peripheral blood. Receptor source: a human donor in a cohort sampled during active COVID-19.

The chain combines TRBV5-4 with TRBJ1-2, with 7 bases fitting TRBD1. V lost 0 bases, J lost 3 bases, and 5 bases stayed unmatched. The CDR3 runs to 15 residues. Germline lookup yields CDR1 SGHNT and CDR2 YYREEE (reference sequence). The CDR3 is CASSLGQGGDYGYTF. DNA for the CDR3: TGTGCCAGCAGCTTGGGACAGGGCGGGGACTATGGCTACACCTTC.

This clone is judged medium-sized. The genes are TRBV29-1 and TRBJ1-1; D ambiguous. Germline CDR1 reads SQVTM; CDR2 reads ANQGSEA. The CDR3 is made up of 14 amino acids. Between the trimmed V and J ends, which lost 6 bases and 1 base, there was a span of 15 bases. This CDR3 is CSVRTAGRNTEAFF. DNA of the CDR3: TGCAGCGTCCGGACTGCGGGGAGGAACACTGAAGCTTTCTTT.

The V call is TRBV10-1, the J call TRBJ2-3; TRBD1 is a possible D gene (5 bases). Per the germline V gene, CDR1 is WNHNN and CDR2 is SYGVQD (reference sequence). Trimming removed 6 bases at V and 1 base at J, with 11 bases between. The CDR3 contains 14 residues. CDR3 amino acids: CASSRDFGTDTQYF. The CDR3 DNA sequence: TGCGCCAGCAGCAGGGATTTCGGCACAGATACGCAGTATTTT.

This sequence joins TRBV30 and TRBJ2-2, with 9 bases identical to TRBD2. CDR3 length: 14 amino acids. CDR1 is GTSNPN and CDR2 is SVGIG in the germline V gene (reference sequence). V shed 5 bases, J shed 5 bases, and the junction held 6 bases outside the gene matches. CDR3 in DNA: TGTGCCTGGGCTAGCGGGATTAGGACCGGGGAGCTGTTTTTT. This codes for CAWASGIRTGELFF.

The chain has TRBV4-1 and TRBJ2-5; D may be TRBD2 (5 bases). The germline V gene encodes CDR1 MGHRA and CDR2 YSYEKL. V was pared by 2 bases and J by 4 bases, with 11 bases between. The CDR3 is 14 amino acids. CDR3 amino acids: CASSQLPGIETQYF. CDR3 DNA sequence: TGCGCCAGCAGCCAATTGCCCGGGATAGAGACCCAGTACTTC.

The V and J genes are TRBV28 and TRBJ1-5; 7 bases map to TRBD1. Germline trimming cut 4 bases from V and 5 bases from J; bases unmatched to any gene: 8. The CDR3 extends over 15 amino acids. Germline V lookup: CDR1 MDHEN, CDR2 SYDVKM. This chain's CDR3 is CASSSQQGWDQPQHF. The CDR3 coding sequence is TGTGCCAGCAGTTCTCAACAGGGGTGGGATCAGCCCCAGCATTTT.

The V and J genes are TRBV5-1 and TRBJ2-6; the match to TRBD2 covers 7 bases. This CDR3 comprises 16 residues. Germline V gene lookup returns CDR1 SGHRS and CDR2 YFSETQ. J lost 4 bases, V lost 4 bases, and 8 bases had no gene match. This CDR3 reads CASSPASGSGANVLTF. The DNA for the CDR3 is TGCGCCAGCAGCCCAGCTAGCGGTTCGGGGGCCAACGTCCTGACTTTC.

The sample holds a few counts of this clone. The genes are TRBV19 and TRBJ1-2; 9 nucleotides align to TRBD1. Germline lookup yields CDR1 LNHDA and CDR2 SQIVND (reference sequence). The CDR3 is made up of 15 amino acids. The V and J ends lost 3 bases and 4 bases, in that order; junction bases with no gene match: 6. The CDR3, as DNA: TGTGCCAGTAGTATCGGGACAGGGCATTTCTATGGCTACACCTTC. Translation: CASSIGTGHFYGYTF.

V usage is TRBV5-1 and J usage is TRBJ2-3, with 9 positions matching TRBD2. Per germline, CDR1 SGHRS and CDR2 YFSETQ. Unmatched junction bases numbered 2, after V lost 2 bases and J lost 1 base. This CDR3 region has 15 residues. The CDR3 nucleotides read TGCGCCAGCAGCTTATTAGCGGGAGGCACAGATACGCAGTATTTT. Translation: CASSLLAGGTDTQYF.

The CDR3 loop is CASSLRSQETQYF. The CDR3 DNA is TGTGCCAGCAGTTTGAGGAGCCAAGAGACCCAGTACTTC. The V call is TRBV6-2 or TRBV6-3, the J call TRBJ2-5; no definite D call. CDR1 is MNHEY, CDR2 SVGEGT, per germline. The V gene lost 4 bases and the J gene lost 1 base, with 7 bases spanning the gap. The CDR3 sequence is 13 residues long.